This entry features one T cell receptor beta chain sequence. The sample belongs to a study of blood T cell repertoires in COVID-19. V was clipped by 1 base and J by 3 bases; unmatched bases: 10. Germline assignment: CDR1 MDHEN and CDR2 SYDVKM. The CDR3 sequence is 18 residues long. Profiled with immunoSEQ multiplex PCR; TCRdb holds only in-frame clones, not every one. The data contain 98,000 or so clones, around four fifths of them singletons. The sequence derives from a woman in her 70s with acute or convalescent COVID-19. This rearrangement joins TRBV28 to TRBJ2-3; 10 bases are a match to TRBD2. The sequenced material came from peripheral blood. Written as DNA, the CDR3 is TGTGCCAGCAGTTTATTCCCTAGCGGGAGTGGGTTGACAGATACGCAGTATTTT. This codes for CASSLFPSGSGLTDTQYF.